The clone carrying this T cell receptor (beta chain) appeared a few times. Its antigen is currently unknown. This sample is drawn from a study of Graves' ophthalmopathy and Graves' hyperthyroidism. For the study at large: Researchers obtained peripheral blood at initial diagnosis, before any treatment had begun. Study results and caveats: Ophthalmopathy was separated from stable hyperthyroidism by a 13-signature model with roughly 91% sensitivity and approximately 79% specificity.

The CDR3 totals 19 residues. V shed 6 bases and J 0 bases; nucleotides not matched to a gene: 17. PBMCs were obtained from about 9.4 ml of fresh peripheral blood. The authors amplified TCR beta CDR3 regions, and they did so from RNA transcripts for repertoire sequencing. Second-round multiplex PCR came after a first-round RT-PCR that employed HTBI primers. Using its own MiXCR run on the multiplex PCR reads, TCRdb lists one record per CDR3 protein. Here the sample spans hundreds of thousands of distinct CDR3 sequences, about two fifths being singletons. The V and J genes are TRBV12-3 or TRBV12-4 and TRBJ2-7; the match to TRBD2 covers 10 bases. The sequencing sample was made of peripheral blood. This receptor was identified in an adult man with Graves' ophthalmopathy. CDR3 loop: CASSRLLAGWDRPSYEQYF. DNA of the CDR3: TGTGCCAGCAGCCGACTACTAGCGGGATGGGACAGGCCCTCCTACGAGCAGTACTTC.